The sequence of this T cell receptor beta chain was determined in a study of T-cell memory formation after mild COVID-19. The CDR3 is 15 amino acids. The germline V gene has CDR1 LNHDA and CDR2 SQIVND (reference sequence). Trimming cost V 11 bases and J 4 bases; bases outside gene matches: 15. Via MiXCR, TCRdb re-called the 5' RACE reads, giving one row per CDR3 protein. The sample has some 280,000 distinct CDR3 sequences, around 16% seen once. This sequence was found in a man in his late teens or twenties who had mild COVID-19 (a few samples of this study predate the infection). Cell type and time point are not known. The sequenced sample consisted of PBMCs or a T cell subset sorted from them (not recorded which). V and J are TRBV19 and TRBJ1-1, with 8 bases identical to TRBD1. CDR3 sequence reads: CASRRAGGAGTEAFF. DNA for the CDR3: TGTGCCTCCCGGAGGGCAGGGGGCGCGGGCACTGAAGCTTTCTTT.